This T cell receptor beta chain was recovered during a study of T cell changes during pregnancy in multiple sclerosis. The method was immunoSEQ multiplex PCR; TCRdb's version includes in-frame clones alone and lacks a portion of them. This sample has 60,000 or so clones, with 90% to 95% found just once. V lost 1 base and J 7 bases, leaving 10 bases between the germline ends. CDR3 length equals 12 residues. Germline V gene sequence: CDR1 SQVTM, CDR2 ANQGSEA. The chain joins TRBV29-1 to TRBJ2-5; D perhaps matches TRBD2 (6 bases). This TCR came from a female donor with multiple sclerosis, enrolled in a pregnancy study. The sequences come from peripheral blood, collected before pregnancy. CDR3 amino acids: CSVEAWRGTQYF. CDR3 nucleotide sequence: TGCAGCGTTGAAGCTTGGAGGGGGACCCAGTACTTC.